This T cell receptor (beta chain) was sequenced in a study of blood T cell repertoires in COVID-19. Sequencing used immunoSEQ multiplex PCR; TCRdb keeps in-frame clones, though not all of them. The sample shows 77,000 or so clones, roughly 80% of them seen only once. The material sequenced was peripheral blood. The receptor was isolated from an older woman with acute or convalescent COVID-19.

DNA of the CDR3: TGTGCCACCAGTGATCAGCGGGGCGTTAACACAGATACGCAGTATTTT. Its translation is CATSDQRGVNTDTQYF. The gene calls are TRBV24-1 and TRBJ2-3, with 7 bases lining up with TRBD2. CDR1 and CDR2 (germline): KGHDR, SFDVKD. The CDR3 spans 16 residues. Trimming cost V 3 bases and J 2 bases; bases outside gene matches: 7.